This TCR beta chain was sequenced during a study of blood T cell repertoires in COVID-19. Across the study: Donors in the United States, Italy and Spain gave samples during acute or convalescent COVID-19. The cDNA or gDNA used as material had been derived from T cells, B-cell-depleted T cells, or PBMCs.

Per the original data handling: Amplification of reference gene primers was used by the study to estimate nucleated cell counts. Sequencing used immunoSEQ multiplex PCR; TCRdb keeps in-frame clones, though not all of them. The DNA gave D and trimming, while V, J and clone size come from that table. The table lists fewer than 250,000 clones, 70% to 90% of them singletons, with about 10% in the top ten. The ends were cut back, 5 bases at V and 3 bases at J, with 22 bases in the middle. Looked up from germline, CDR1 is SGHVS and CDR2 is FQNEAQ. The CDR3 covers 17 residues. This clone occurred once. The chain joins TRBV7-8 to TRBJ1-1; perhaps TRBD1 as D (5 bases). Sequenced input: peripheral blood. The sequence derives from a woman of 80 years or more with acute or convalescent COVID-19. Here the CDR3 reads CASSRVGGVSLDTEAFF. CDR3 DNA sequence: TGTGCCAGCAGCCGCGTGGGGGGGGTATCTCTGGACACTGAAGCTTTCTTT.